The clone carrying this T cell receptor beta chain was detected once. These data are taken from a study of regulatory T cells in long-lasting Graves disease. CDR1 LNHNV and CDR2 YYDKDF come from the germline V gene (reference sequence). The CDR3 spans 14 residues. V dropped 3 bases and J dropped 4 bases, with 12 bases sitting between them. Construction of TCR beta libraries relied on iRepertoire HTBI primers and on Arm-PCR targeting CDR3 regions. TCRdb reprocessed the multiplex PCR reads via MiXCR and lists one record per CDR3 protein. This sample has roughly 300,000 distinct CDR3 sequences, with 20% found just once. Sample time point: persistent/refractory GD, antithyroid drugs over 5 years with positive TRAb. PBMCs were the source of the RNA used for TCR sequencing.

Sequences were derived from peripheral blood mononuclear cells (PBMCs), sampled when the disease was refractory, from a patient treated with antithyroid drugs. The receptor was isolated from a female donor with Graves disease. The chain carries TRBV15 and TRBJ1-2; no clear D. The CDR3 loop reads CATSRGGPPYGYTF. DNA of the CDR3: TGTGCCACCAGCAGGGGAGGGCCCCCCTATGGCTACACCTTC.